The clone carrying this T cell receptor beta chain came up a few times. Its antigen is currently unknown. This specimen comes from a study of identical twins. Study-level findings and limits: Clonotypes of the beta chain that were abundant in cord blood carried fewer insertions (memory repertoires showed none).

TCRdb itself ran the 5' RACE reads through MiXCR, one entry per CDR3 protein. This table holds approximately 700,000 distinct CDR3 sequences, 18% found once. Trimming left V 3 bases short and J 0 bases short, with 16 bases between. The CDR3 covers 16 residues. Looked up from germline, CDR1 is SGDLS and CDR2 is YYNGEE. The same sample was also studied in work on T cells expressing NK-cell markers. That paper states: With respect to HCMV, seven of the eight sequenced donors were seropositive, and one was seronegative. Alpha-beta TCR T cells were the sole sorting target in several experiments, owing to an anti-gamma-delta TCR antibody. Whether the expanded NKG2C+ T cell clones recognized HCMV remained unclear.

The J gene is TRBJ2-7, the V gene TRBV9; D remains unclear. The origin of this receptor is a woman aged 18-29 years in good health. The sample comprised PBMCs. For the CDR3, the DNA is TGTGCCAGCAGCGAAGACTCGCTCTCCCTCTCCTACGAGCAGTACTTC. Protein sequence: CASSEDSLSLSYEQYF.